The entry below describes one T cell receptor beta chain. Its antigen is unidentified. The data were taken from a study of cytomegalovirus exposure and HLA in healthy donors. Use of 60 Vbeta and 13 Jbeta primers characterized the PCR. Method: immunoSEQ multiplex PCR; TCRdb's copy keeps in-frame clones and lacks some. This table has about 130,000 clones, more than 65% appearing once. Study-level findings and limits: A link between a missense DCLRE1C variant and TCR beta V- and J-gene trimming emerged from a later analysis. It was reported in a later analysis that an Asian-associated ancestry cluster showed fewer N-insertions than the approximately 670-donor mean. Across donors, sequencing depth was assumed by presence/absence analyses to be roughly uniform.

This CDR3 region has 13 residues. Trimming cost V 6 bases and J 5 bases, with 14 bases left between them. Germline lookup yields CDR1 SGHRS and CDR2 YFSETQ. Likely unrecorded immune exposures existed in these nominally healthy donors. The TCR sequence derives from a woman aged 60-75 years in good health and CMV-seropositive. Sequencing input: PBMCs. The genes are TRBV5-1 and TRBJ1-1, with D perhaps matching TRBD1 (6 bases). In DNA form, the CDR3 reads TGCGCCAGCACTGATCTAACAGGGACTGAAGCTTTCTTT. It specifies CASTDLTGTEAFF. Complete variable domain (other parts from reference TRBV5-1 and TRBJ1-1): KAGVTQTPRYLIKTRGQQVTLSCSPISGHRSVSWYQQTPGQGLQFLFEYFSETQRNKGNFPGRFSGRQFSNSRSEMNVSTLELGDSALYLCASTDLTGTEAFFGQGTRLTVV.